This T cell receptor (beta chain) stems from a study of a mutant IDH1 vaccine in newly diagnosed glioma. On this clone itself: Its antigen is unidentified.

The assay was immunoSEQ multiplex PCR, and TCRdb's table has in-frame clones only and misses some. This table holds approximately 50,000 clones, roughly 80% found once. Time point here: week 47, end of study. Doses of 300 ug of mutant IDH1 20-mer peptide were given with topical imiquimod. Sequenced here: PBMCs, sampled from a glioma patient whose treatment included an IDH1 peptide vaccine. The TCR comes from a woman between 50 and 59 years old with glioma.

The CDR3 sequence: CASSYESSYNEQFF. The CDR3 DNA reads as TGTGCCAGCAGTTACGAAAGCTCCTACAATGAGCAGTTCTTC. The chain has TRBV6-6 and TRBJ2-1; D not certain. CDR1 and CDR2 from the germline V gene are MNHNY and SVGAGI (reference sequence). The V and J ends lost 2 bases and 0 bases respectively, with 5 bases between them. The CDR3 covers 14 residues.